The 29 T cell receptor beta chains below all came from one sample that was sequenced in a study of shared clonotypes between healthy human individuals. The table came from immunoSEQ multiplex PCR; TCRdb's copy has only in-frame clones and leaves some out. The table includes about 1.1 million clones, around three quarters detected once. The sequenced sample consisted of memory CD4+ T cells from PBMCs. Subset of the sample: CD45RA-negative fraction. These receptors all come from a young man in good health. Some clones in this sample may be carry-over from other donors' samples.

The chain recombines TRBV19 with TRBJ2-3, with 9 positions matching TRBD2. Germline CDR1 and CDR2: LNHDA and SQIVND (reference sequence). The CDR3 totals 17 residues. The J segment lost 5 bases and the V segment lost 1 base, leaving 10 bases of the junction unmatched. CDR3 residues: CASSIVGLAGSVDTQYF. The CDR3, as DNA: TGTGCCAGTAGTATAGTTGGGCTAGCGGGATCGGTAGATACGCAGTATTTT.

The chain combines TRBV7-9 with TRBJ2-7, with 7 bases that match TRBD2. The V segment lost 4 bases and the J segment 3 bases; nucleotides outside the gene matches: 12. Germline values: CDR1 SEHNR, CDR2 FQNEAQ (reference sequence). The CDR3 has 16 amino acids. As DNA, the CDR3 is TGTGCCAGCAGCTCCTTTGGGGACTATAAGGACTACGAGCAGTACTTC. Translation: CASSSFGDYKDYEQYF.

The chain links TRBV27 to TRBJ2-4; TRBD1 matches at 7 bases. V was clipped by 3 bases and J by 6 bases; unmatched bases: 2. The CDR3 length is 13 residues. Germline CDR1 reads MNHEY; CDR2 reads SMNVEV (reference sequence). The CDR3 region has the DNA TGTGCCAGCAGTTTGCGACAGGGAAACATTCAGTACTTC. As protein: CASSLRQGNIQYF.

This chain uses TRBV11-2 with TRBJ1-5; D is possibly TRBD1 (5 bases). Trimming shortened V by 0 bases and J by 6 bases, and 6 bases separated the two germline ends. Germline CDR1 is SGHAT and CDR2 is FQNNGV. The CDR3 runs 13 residues. CDR3 region: CASSLDRAQPQHF. The CDR3 nucleotides are TGTGCCAGCAGCTTAGACAGGGCTCAGCCCCAGCATTTT. The complete variable domain, with remaining parts taken from reference TRBV11-2 and TRBJ1-5, reads EAGVAQSPRYKIIEKRQSVAFWCNPISGHATLYWYQQILGQGPKLLIQFQNNGVVDDSQLPKDRFSAERLKGVDSTLKIQPAKLEDSAVYLCASSLDRAQPQHFGDGTRLSIL.

The CDR3 sequence: CASSPDGRASYEQYF. Here the CDR3 DNA reads TGTGCCAGCAGTCCCGACGGGAGGGCCAGCTACGAGCAGTACTTC. The V gene is TRBV27, the J gene TRBJ2-7; 8 bases fit TRBD2. From germline, CDR1 is MNHEY and CDR2 SMNVEV (reference sequence). Trimming removed 5 bases from V and 3 bases from J; junction bases left unmatched: 9. This CDR3 region has 15 residues.

This chain links TRBV11-3 with TRBJ2-3; 9 bases are a match to TRBD2. The CDR3 sequence is 18 residues long. The junction had 10 bases not matched to a gene; V was cut back by 3 bases and J by 0 bases. Germline V gene lookup returns CDR1 SGHNT and CDR2 YENEEA. CDR3 coding DNA: TGTGCCAGCAGCTTTTTTGCGGGAGGGGAGTCTAGCACAGATACGCAGTATTTT. Its protein is CASSFFAGGESSTDTQYF.

V usage is TRBV5-4 and J usage is TRBJ2-5; 12 nucleotides align to TRBD1. V lost 4 bases to trimming and J lost 5 bases; unmatched junction nucleotides: 6. Looked up from germline, CDR1 is SGHNT and CDR2 is YYREEE (reference sequence). The CDR3 runs to 15 residues. Written as DNA, the CDR3 is TGTGCCAGCAGCCCGGGACAGGGGGCTTGGGAGACCCAGTACTTC. Amino acids: CASSPGQGAWETQYF.

V is TRBV9 and J is TRBJ2-7; D is possibly TRBD2 (5 bases). The germline CDR1 and CDR2 sequences are SGDLS and YYNGEE. This CDR3 is built from 15 residues. Trimming left V 3 bases short and J 1 base short, with 14 bases between. CDR3 sequence reads: CASSERSGESYEQYF. The DNA of the CDR3 is TGTGCCAGCAGCGAGAGGTCCGGGGAGTCCTACGAGCAGTACTTC.

The V and J genes are TRBV5-5 and TRBJ2-3; possible D gene TRBD1, 6 bases. This CDR3 is 14 amino acids long. CDR1 and CDR2 from the germline V gene are SGHKS and YYEKEE (reference sequence). V lost 2 bases, J lost 8 bases, and 15 bases lay in between. CDR3 DNA: TGTGCCAGCAGCTTAGGGCAGGGGAGAGTTACGCAGTATTTT. It codes for CASSLGQGRVTQYF.

This clone showed up just a few times. Other nucleotide sequences in the sample specify the same CDR3. V gene TRBV4-1 combines with J gene TRBJ1-1; 7 bases line up with TRBD1. The CDR3 is 14 amino acids. From germline, CDR1 is MGHRA and CDR2 YSYEKL. After removal of 1 base from V and 1 base from J, the junction contained 0 bases not matched to a gene. CDR3 coding DNA: TGCGCCAGCAGCCAAGCAGGGGGGAACACTGAAGCTTTCTTT. Its protein is CASSQAGGNTEAFF.

The J gene is TRBJ2-7, the V gene TRBV5-1; D may match TRBD1 or TRBD2 (6 bases each). The ends were cut back, 4 bases at V and 4 bases at J, with 18 bases in the middle. The CDR3 is 15 amino acids. Germline V gene sequence: CDR1 SGHRS, CDR2 YFSETQ. The CDR3 coding sequence is TGCGCCAGCAGCCTAGGGACTCGAGGGGGTTACGAGCAGTACTTC. Protein: CASSLGTRGGYEQYF.

The V call is TRBV4-1, the J call TRBJ1-2; the match to TRBD1 covers 8 bases. V was clipped by 0 bases and J by 8 bases; unmatched bases: 11. The germline V gene has CDR1 MGHRA and CDR2 YSYEKL. The CDR3 has 16 residues. The CDR3: CASSQDRDRSPLGYTF. For the CDR3, the DNA is TGCGCCAGCAGCCAAGACCGGGACAGGTCGCCCCTCGGCTACACCTTC.

This clone was seen just once. V gene TRBV27 combines with J gene TRBJ1-4; 8 positions match TRBD1. The CDR3 runs to 15 residues. Losses at the gene ends were 7 bases for V and 7 bases for J; bases not matched to a gene: 11. Looked up from germline, CDR1 is MNHEY and CDR2 is SMNVEV (reference sequence). CDR3 bases: TGTGCCAGCATCGGCAGACAGGGGAGGGGTGAAAAACTGTTTTTT. Its translation is CASIGRQGRGEKLFF.

Comments on this clone: Different DNA sequences within this sample yield the same CDR3. This chain joins TRBV30 and TRBJ1-3; D unclear. CDR3 length equals 13 residues. CDR1 is GTSNPN and CDR2 is SVGIG in the germline V gene (reference sequence). V gave up 0 bases and J gave up 4 bases, with 7 bases separating them. Here the CDR3 DNA reads TGTGCCTGGAGTGTGACATCGGGAAACACCATATATTTT. This sequence encodes CAWSVTSGNTIYF.

This rearrangement joins TRBV7-3 to TRBJ1-1; TRBD1 agrees at 7 bases. Germline trimming cut 8 bases from V and 7 bases from J; bases unmatched to any gene: 10. The CDR3 has 13 amino acids. Per the germline V gene, CDR1 is SGHTA and CDR2 is FQGTGA. CDR3 coding DNA: TGTGCCAGCCGCGTTAGCCGGGACAGTGAAGCTTTCTTT. Translation: CASRVSRDSEAFF.

Of note for this clone: The sample contains more than one DNA sequence encoding this CDR3. The V gene is TRBV5-1, the J gene TRBJ2-2; D call uncertain. This CDR3 is 12 amino acids long. The germline V gene has CDR1 SGHRS and CDR2 YFSETQ. V lost 5 bases, J lost 1 base, and 3 bases lay in between. The DNA of the CDR3 is TGCGCCAGCAGTTTGAACACCGGGGAGCTGTTTTTT. As protein: CASSLNTGELFF.

The rearrangement links TRBV19 to TRBJ2-1; 14 positions agree with TRBD2. The CDR3 contains 14 residues. V was clipped by 4 bases and J by 16 bases; unmatched bases: 9. Germline CDR1 reads LNHDA; CDR2 reads SQIVND (reference sequence). The CDR3 is CASSTGTSGSWEFF. CDR3 coding DNA: TGTGCCAGTAGTACTGGGACTAGCGGGAGTTGGGAATTCTTC.

In the case of this clone: The sample has other DNA sequences that encode this CDR3 too. The chain uses TRBV5-1 and TRBJ2-1; TRBD1 agrees at 7 bases. The CDR3 runs 15 residues. In germline, CDR1 is SGHRS, CDR2 YFSETQ. With 0 bases clipped from V and 3 bases from J, the junction kept 3 bases outside the gene matches. The CDR3 bases are TGCGCCAGCAGCTTGGGGACAGGTAGCTACAATGAGCAGTTCTTC. Its translation is CASSLGTGSYNEQFF.

Remarks on this clone: Other DNA sequences from this sample encode an identical CDR3 as well. J is TRBJ2-7 and V is TRBV7-9, with 8 bases fitting TRBD1. The J segment lost 4 bases and the V segment lost 1 base, leaving 3 bases of the junction unmatched. The CDR3 contains 14 residues. Germline CDR1 and CDR2: SEHNR and FQNEAQ (reference sequence). DNA for the CDR3: TGTGCCAGCAGCTTAGGTCAGGGGGCTTACGAGCAGTACTTC. The encoded protein is CASSLGQGAYEQYF.

This clone was observed a few times. The CDR3 nucleotides are TGTGCCAGCAGTCGTAACAGAGGCGAGTCTCAGCCCCAGCATTTT. Its protein is CASSRNRGESQPQHF. The chain combines TRBV2 with TRBJ1-5; D is undetermined. Trimming pared 5 bases from V and 6 bases from J, leaving 17 bases between. The germline V gene encodes CDR1 SNHLY and CDR2 FYNNEI. The CDR3 length is 15 residues.

The V gene is TRBV14, the J gene TRBJ1-4, with 7 bases identical to TRBD1. V lost 2 bases, J lost 8 bases, and 8 bases stayed unmatched. Germline CDR1 SGHDN, CDR2 FVKESK. This CDR3 has 15 amino acids. The CDR3, as DNA: TGTGCCAGCAGCCAACCAGGGGACAGATGGGAAAAACTGTTTTTT. Protein sequence: CASSQPGDRWEKLFF.

This clone was counted once. The chain recombines TRBV4-1 with TRBJ2-3, with D uncertain. This CDR3 contains 15 residues. V was pared by 8 bases and J by 2 bases, with 17 bases between. Germline values: CDR1 MGHRA, CDR2 YSYEKL. The CDR3 region has the DNA TGCGCCAGCGCCCGCCTTTGGGGTAACACAGATACGCAGTATTTT. It translates to CASARLWGNTDTQYF.

The rearrangement links TRBV30 to TRBJ1-5; 8 bases are shared with TRBD1. Germline V gives CDR1 GTSNPN, CDR2 SVGIG (reference sequence). With 1 base clipped from V and 7 bases from J, the junction kept 3 bases outside the gene matches. There are 13 residues in the CDR3. The CDR3 protein is CAWSGQGAQPQHF. The DNA for the CDR3 is TGTGCCTGGAGTGGGCAGGGGGCACAGCCCCAGCATTTT.

This clone occurred once. The chain carries TRBV6-4 and TRBJ2-3; 13 nucleotides line up with TRBD2. Germline CDR1 MRHNA, CDR2 SNTAGT. With V trimmed by 4 bases and J by 4 bases, 2 bases remained unmatched. The CDR3 is made up of 15 amino acids. This CDR3 reads CASSALAGGPDTQYF. The CDR3 DNA is TGTGCCAGCAGTGCACTAGCGGGAGGGCCAGATACGCAGTATTTT.

The chain employs TRBV5-4 and TRBJ2-1; D ambiguous. The ends were cut back, 4 bases at V and 0 bases at J, with 14 bases in the middle. The CDR3 has 16 residues. Looked up from germline, CDR1 is SGHNT and CDR2 is YYREEE (reference sequence). CDR3 coding DNA: TGTGCCAGCAGCCCGACACCCCTGAGCTCCTACAATGAGCAGTTCTTC. Its translation is CASSPTPLSSYNEQFF.

The V and J genes are TRBV7-2 and TRBJ2-3, with 10 positions matching TRBD2. The germline V gene has CDR1 SGHTA and CDR2 FQGNSA. The ends lost 5 bases at V and 8 bases at J; junction bases unmatched: 4. The CDR3 is made up of 13 amino acids. The CDR3 protein is CASSLGLAATQYF. The DNA of the CDR3 is TGTGCCAGCAGCCTTGGACTAGCGGCTACGCAGTATTTT.

The rearrangement links TRBV5-1 to TRBJ2-3, with D possibly TRBD1 on 5 matching bases. In germline, CDR1 is SGHRS, CDR2 YFSETQ. The CDR3 spans 14 residues. V lost 1 base to trimming and J lost 2 bases, with 8 bases between them. The CDR3 is CASSLRQNTDTQYF. The CDR3 DNA is TGCGCCAGCAGCTTGCGACAGAACACAGATACGCAGTATTTT.

This clone occurred a few times. The gene calls are TRBV10-1 and TRBJ2-2; a possible D gene is TRBD1 (6 bases). V dropped 3 bases and J dropped 2 bases, with 10 bases sitting between them. The germline CDR1 and CDR2 sequences are WNHNN and SYGVQD (reference sequence). This CDR3 has 15 amino acids. In DNA, the CDR3 is TGCGCCAGCAGTGAAAGGGGACAAAACACCGGGGAGCTGTTTTTT. It is translated as CASSERGQNTGELFF.

This clone appeared a few times. The rearrangement links TRBV5-1 to TRBJ1-1, with D perhaps TRBD1 (5 bases). The CDR3 spans 14 residues. The germline gives CDR1 SGHRS, CDR2 YFSETQ. V was pared by 0 bases and J by 3 bases, with 9 bases between. The CDR3 spells CASSLDTGYTEAFF. Written as DNA, the CDR3 is TGCGCCAGCAGCTTGGACACAGGATACACTGAAGCTTTCTTT.